This T cell receptor (beta chain) appears in the sequencing data of a study of early T cells in non-severe SARS-CoV-2 infection. Study-wide context: Bulk RNA taken from unsorted whole blood was sequenced, leaving chains unpaired.

Individual cDNA molecules received unique molecular identifiers. TCRdb re-derived calls from the 5' RACE reads in MiXCR, one entry per CDR3 protein. The sample records more than 80,000 distinct CDR3 sequences, roughly 9.6% being singletons. The V gene's germline CDR1 is SGHTA and CDR2 FQGNSA. V trimming: 0 bases; J trimming: 8 bases; junction bases outside the gene matches: 3. This CDR3 comprises 13 residues. The clonotype was recovered from an adult who was a healthcare worker with PCR-confirmed SARS-CoV-2 infection or an uninfected control (not recorded which). The chain couples TRBV7-2 to TRBJ1-2, with 7 bases aligning to TRBD1. Sequencing input: whole blood. CDR3 region: CASSLAGGAGYTF. The CDR3 bases are TGTGCCAGCAGCTTAGCAGGGGGCGCGGGCTACACCTTC.